This TCR beta chain is drawn from a study of OX40 agonist ivuxolimab in advanced cancers. Across the study: Participants could have had prior anti-PD-1, anti-PD-L1 or anti-CTLA-4 therapy, and about 40% had some.

Sequenced by immunoSEQ multiplex PCR; TCRdb stores in-frame clones only, minus some. The sample shows around 80,000 clones, less than 85% of them seen only once. Trimming removed 5 bases from V and 6 bases from J, with 11 bases in between. This CDR3 contains 12 residues. CDR1 and CDR2 from the germline V gene are SGHAT and FQDESV (reference sequence). The rearrangement joins TRBV11-1 to TRBJ2-7; no firm D call. Sequenced here: CD4+ or CD8+ T cells sorted from blood, sampled in a trial of the OX40 agonist ivuxolimab. The TCR was taken from an adult with an advanced solid tumor such as melanoma, head and neck, liver or kidney cancer. In nucleotides, the CDR3 is TGTGCCAGCAGCCCCGGCCTAAGCGAGCAGTACTTC. Residues: CASSPGLSEQYF.